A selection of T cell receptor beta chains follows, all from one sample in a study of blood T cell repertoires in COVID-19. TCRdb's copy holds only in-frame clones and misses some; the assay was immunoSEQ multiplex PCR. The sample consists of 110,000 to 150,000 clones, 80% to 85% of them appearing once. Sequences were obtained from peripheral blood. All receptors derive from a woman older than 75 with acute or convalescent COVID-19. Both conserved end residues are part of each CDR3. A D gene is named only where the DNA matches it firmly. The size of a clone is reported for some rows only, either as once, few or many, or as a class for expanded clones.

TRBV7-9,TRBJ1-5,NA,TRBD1,TGTGCCAGCAGCTTATCCGGGACAGGGAGGCAGCCCCAGCATTTT,CASSLSGTGRQPQHF
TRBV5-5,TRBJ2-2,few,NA,TGTGCCAGCAGCTTGGGACCTCTAGTCGGGGAGCTGTTTTTT,CASSLGPLVGELFF
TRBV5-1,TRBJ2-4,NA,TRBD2,TGCGCCAGCACCCTGACTAGCGGGAGCGCGACCAAAAACATTCAGTACTTC,CASTLTSGSATKNIQYF
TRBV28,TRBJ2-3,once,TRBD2,TGTGCCAGCAGTTTAGGAGGAGCGGGGGCAGACACAGATACGCAGTATTTT,CASSLGGAGADTDTQYF
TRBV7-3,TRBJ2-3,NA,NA,TGTGCCAGCAGCTTAAACCCGGGACTTAGCACAGATACGCAGTATTTT,CASSLNPGLSTDTQYF
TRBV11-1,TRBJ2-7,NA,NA,TGTGCCAGCAGCTCCCACTCCTACGAGCAGTACTTC,CASSSHSYEQYF
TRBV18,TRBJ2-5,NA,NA,TGTGCCAGCTCACCACCGGAGGGAGTTGTTGGGGGTGAGACCCAGTACTTC,CASSPPEGVVGGETQYF
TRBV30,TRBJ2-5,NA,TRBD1,TGTGCCTGGAGTGCCGGGACAGTGGAGACCCAGTACTTC,CAWSAGTVETQYF
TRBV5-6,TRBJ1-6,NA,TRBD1,TGTGCCAGCAGCGTTGACAGGGCCCAAGGTGGATCCCTCCACTTT,CASSVDRAQGGSLHF
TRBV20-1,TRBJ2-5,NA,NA,TGCAGTGCTAGTGATCGGGACTACCAAGAGACCCAGTACTTC,CSASDRDYQETQYF
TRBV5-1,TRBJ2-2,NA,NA,TGCGCCAGCAGCTTAGGTCCGGGTAGTCTAATCGCCGGGGAGCTGTTTTTT,CASSLGPGSLIAGELFF
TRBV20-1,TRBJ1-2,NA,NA,TGCAGTGGCAGACAGTACTATGGCTACACCTTC,CSGRQYYGYTF
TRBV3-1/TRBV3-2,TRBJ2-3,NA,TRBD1,TGTGCCAGCAGCCATGGGGACAGGTACCGCACAGATACGCAGTATTTT,CASSHGDRYRTDTQYF
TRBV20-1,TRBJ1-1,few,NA,TGCAGTGCTAGTAGGAGTCCTGAGGACACTGAAGCTTTCTTT,CSASRSPEDTEAFF
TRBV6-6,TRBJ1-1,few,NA,TGTGCCAGCCGCGGGCAAGTAAACACTGAAGCTTTCTTT,CASRGQVNTEAFF
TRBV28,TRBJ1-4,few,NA,TGTGCCAGCAGTTCCCCCTCCGGGGGTTGGGGGGACGAAAAACTGTTTTTT,CASSSPSGGWGDEKLFF
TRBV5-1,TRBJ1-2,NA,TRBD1,TGCGCCAGCAGCAAGGACAGGGGCGATGGCTACACCTTC,CASSKDRGDGYTF
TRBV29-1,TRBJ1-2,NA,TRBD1,TGCAGCGTGGGACAGGCAGAAAATAACTATGGCTACACCTTC,CSVGQAENNYGYTF
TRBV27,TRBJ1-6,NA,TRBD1,TGTGCCAGCAGCAGGCGCTACAGGGGGCCGGATTCACCCCTCCACTTT,CASSRRYRGPDSPLHF
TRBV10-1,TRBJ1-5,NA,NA,TGCGCCAGCATGAATCGAGGAGGGCTCTATATCTGCAATCAGCCCCAGCATTTT,CASMNRGGLYICNQPQHF
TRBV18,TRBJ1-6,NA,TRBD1,TGTGCCAGCTCACGAGGGACAGGGGGAGCATCCTATAATTCACCCCTCCACTTT,CASSRGTGGASYNSPLHF
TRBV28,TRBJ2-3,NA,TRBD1,TGTGCCAGCAGTGCCAATCCGGGACAGGCTTACACAGATACGCAGTATTTT,CASSANPGQAYTDTQYF
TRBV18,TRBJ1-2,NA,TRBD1,TGTGCCAGCTCACCCCTAGTCGCCGCAGGGGGAGGCTACACCTTC,CASSPLVAAGGGYTF
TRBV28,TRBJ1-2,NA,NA,TGTGCCAGCAGTAGCCGGACAATCTATGGCTACACCTTC,CASSSRTIYGYTF
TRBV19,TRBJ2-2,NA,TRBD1,TGTGCCAGTAGCTGGACAGGGGTGTACACCGGGGAGCTGTTTTTT,CASSWTGVYTGELFF
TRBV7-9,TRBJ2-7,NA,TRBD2,TGTGCCAGCAGCGAAAGCGGGAGTCTCGACGAGCAGTACTTC,CASSESGSLDEQYF
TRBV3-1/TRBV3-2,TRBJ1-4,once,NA,TGTGCCAGCAGCCAGTTTAGGCAGGCCCCTGAAAAACTGTTTTTT,CASSQFRQAPEKLFF
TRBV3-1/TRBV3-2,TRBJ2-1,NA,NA,TGTGCCAGCAGCCTTACCACCCGGGAGCAGTTCTTC,CASSLTTREQFF
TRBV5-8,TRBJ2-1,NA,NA,TGTGCCAGCAGCTTAGGGGGGGCAGGTGAGCAGTTCTTC,CASSLGGAGEQFF
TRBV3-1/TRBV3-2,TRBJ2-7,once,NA,TGTGCCAGCAGCCAGATTCGGGACAACTACGAGCAGTACTTC,CASSQIRDNYEQYF
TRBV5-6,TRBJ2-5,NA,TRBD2,TGTGCCAGCAGAAGTACGGGGGGGGCGCTGGAGACCCAGTACTTC,CASRSTGGALETQYF
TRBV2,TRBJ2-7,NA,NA,TGTGCCAGCAGATACTTTTACTACGAGCAGTACTTC,CASRYFYYEQYF
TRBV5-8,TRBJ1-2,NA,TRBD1,TGTGCCAGCAGCAACACAGGGGGGCCGGGCTACACCTTC,CASSNTGGPGYTF
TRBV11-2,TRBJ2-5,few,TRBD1,TGTGCCAGCAGCAGTACAGGGGGTCGGGAGACCCAGTACTTC,CASSSTGGRETQYF
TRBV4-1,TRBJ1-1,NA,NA,TGCGCCAGCAGCCAAGGACAGACTGTAAGGAACACTGAAGCTTTCTTT,CASSQGQTVRNTEAFF
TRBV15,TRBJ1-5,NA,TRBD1,TGTGCCACCAGCAGATCGGGGACAGTCGGCCAGCCCCAGCATTTT,CATSRSGTVGQPQHF
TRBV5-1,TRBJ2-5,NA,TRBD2,TGCGCCAGCAGCTTTAGCGGGGGTCAAGAGACCCAGTACTTC,CASSFSGGQETQYF
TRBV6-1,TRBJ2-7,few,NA,TGTGCCAGCAGTGAAGCCCCCTCCCCCTACGAGCAGTACTTC,CASSEAPSPYEQYF
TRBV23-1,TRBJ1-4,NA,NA,TGCGCCAGCAGTCTAGCGGGTGAAAAACTGTTTTTT,CASSLAGEKLFF
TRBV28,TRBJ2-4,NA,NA,TGTGCCAGCAGTTTATTATACTCAGGGCCCACATCGGGAAACATTCAGTACTTC,CASSLLYSGPTSGNIQYF
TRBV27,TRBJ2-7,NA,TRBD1,TGTGCCAGCAGGGCTGGACAGGGGGCTAGGGAGCAGTACTTC,CASRAGQGAREQYF
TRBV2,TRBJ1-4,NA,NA,TGTGCCAGCCTTTTTAGATTTGATGAAAAACTGTTTTTT,CASLFRFDEKLFF
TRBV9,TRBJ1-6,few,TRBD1,TGTGCCAGCAGCAGGGGACAGGAGAATTCACCCCTCCACTTT,CASSRGQENSPLHF
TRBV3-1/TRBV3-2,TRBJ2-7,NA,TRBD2,TGTGCCAGCAGCCAAGATTCCCCATGGAGCGGGGGGGGGAACGAGCAGTACTTC,CASSQDSPWSGGGNEQYF
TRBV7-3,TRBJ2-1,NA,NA,TGTGCCAGCAGCTTCCGCGGACAATCCTACAATGAGCAGTTCTTC,CASSFRGQSYNEQFF
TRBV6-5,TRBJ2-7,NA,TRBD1,TGTGCCAGCAGCGGAACCGGGACAGGCTACTACGAGCAGTACTTC,CASSGTGTGYYEQYF
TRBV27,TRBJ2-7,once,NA,TGTGCCAGCAGTTCCCGGACAGACTTCATGAGGCCAGTCCACGAGCAGTACTTC,CASSSRTDFMRPVHEQYF
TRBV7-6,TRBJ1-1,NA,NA,TGTGCCAGCAGCTCGGACAGACTGAAAGCTTTCTTT,CASSSDRLKAFF
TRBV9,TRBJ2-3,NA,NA,TGTGCCAGCAGCGTAGGTAGCGGCCAAGATACGCAGTATTTT,CASSVGSGQDTQYF
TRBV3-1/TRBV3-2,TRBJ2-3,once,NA,TGTGCCAGCAGCCAAGAAGAATATAGCGCCATTTACACAGATACGCAGTATTTT,CASSQEEYSAIYTDTQYF
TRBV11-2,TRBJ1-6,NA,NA,TGTGCCAGCAGCTTACAGGAGGGATTTCACCCCCTCCACTTT,CASSLQEGFHPLHF
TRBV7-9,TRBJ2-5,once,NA,TGTGCCAGCAGCTCCGGACAGATCTACCAAGAGACCCAGTACTTC,CASSSGQIYQETQYF
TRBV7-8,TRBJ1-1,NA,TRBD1,TGTGCCAGCAGCTTAAGTGGGGCCGGGACAGGGGCTTTCTTT,CASSLSGAGTGAFF
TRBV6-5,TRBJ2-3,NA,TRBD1,TGTGCCAGTTACGACAGGGTCAATACGCAGTATTTT,CASYDRVNTQYF
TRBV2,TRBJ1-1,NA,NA,TGTGCCAGGAAATTACCAGGAATCCGGGACAAAGAGTTCCCTGAAGCTTTCTTT,CARKLPGIRDKEFPEAFF